Presented here are 23 T cell receptor beta chains from one specimen sequenced in a study of OX40 agonist ivuxolimab in advanced cancers. Produced via immunoSEQ multiplex PCR; TCRdb's table is partial and in-frame only. This repertoire shows approximately 82,000 clones, 86% found once; its top ten account for about 1.9%. The sample consisted of CD4+ or CD8+ T cells sorted from blood, taken in a trial of the OX40 agonist ivuxolimab. The receptors were sampled from an adult with an advanced solid tumor such as melanoma, head and neck, liver or kidney cancer.

This clone appeared once. The V gene is TRBV2, the J gene TRBJ1-2; 7 bases match TRBD1. After removal of 2 bases from V and 8 bases from J, the junction contained 8 bases not matched to a gene. Germline CDR1 and CDR2: SNHLY and FYNNEI. The CDR3 runs 14 residues. This CDR3 reads CASSEQQGSQGYTF. The DNA for the CDR3 is TGTGCCAGCAGTGAACAACAGGGGAGTCAAGGCTACACCTTC.

The chain employs TRBV18 and TRBJ2-7; D is unclear. The CDR3 runs 15 residues. V lost 0 bases to trimming and J lost 3 bases, with 12 bases between them. Germline V gene data show CDR1 as KGHSH and CDR2 as LQKENI. This CDR3 is CASSPPGSQFYEQYF. The CDR3 region has the DNA TGTGCCAGCTCACCACCGGGGTCCCAATTCTACGAGCAGTACTTC.

The gene calls are TRBV7-3 and TRBJ1-5; tentatively, D is TRBD1 (5 bases). V was shortened by 7 bases and J by 2 bases, with 18 bases between the two germline ends. CDR3 length: 16 residues. Germline V gene sequence: CDR1 SGHTA, CDR2 FQGTGA. The CDR3 bases are TGTGCCAGCATACTGGGGGGGTTGGCTGGCAATCAGCCCCAGCATTTT. As protein: CASILGGLAGNQPQHF.

The chain carries TRBV5-4 and TRBJ2-1, with a possible D match to TRBD2 (6 bases). Germline CDR1 and CDR2: SGHNT and YYREEE (reference sequence). V gave up 4 bases and J gave up 5 bases, with 19 bases separating them. This CDR3 has 16 residues. CDR3 amino acids: CASSPGGGRSDNEQFF. CDR3 nucleotide sequence: TGTGCCAGCAGCCCCGGGGGAGGACGGAGCGACAATGAGCAGTTCTTC.

J is TRBJ2-1 and V is TRBV7-9, with TRBD2 identical over 8 bases. The CDR3 loop spans 15 amino acids. Germline CDR1 is SEHNR and CDR2 is FQNEAQ (reference sequence). V was clipped by 5 bases and J by 9 bases; unmatched bases: 12. CDR3 in amino acids: CASSLTGLVTVEQFF. The CDR3 DNA is TGTGCCAGCAGCCTCACGGGACTAGTAACCGTTGAGCAGTTCTTC.

V is TRBV18 and J is TRBJ2-5, with 9 nucleotides matching TRBD1. The tail of the sequence fits TRBJ2-7 better, so the J call may be wrong. The CDR3 runs to 13 residues. Germline CDR1 is KGHSH and CDR2 is LQKENI. CDR3 nucleotides: TGTGCCAGCTCGTGGGGACAGGGCTACGAGCAGTACTTC. This translates into CASSWGQGYEQYF.

The chain has TRBV5-1 and TRBJ2-1; no reliable D call. Trimming took off 1 base at V and 10 bases at J, with 6 bases between the two ends. CDR3 length equals 11 residues. Germline CDR1 SGHRS, CDR2 YFSETQ. CDR3 nucleotide sequence: TGCGCCAGCAGCTTGCTCGGAGAGCAGTTCTTC. Protein sequence: CASSLLGEQFF.

The CDR3 reads CAATGQGDITEAFF. CDR3 in DNA: TGTGCCGCAACAGGACAGGGAGATATCACTGAAGCTTTCTTT. The V gene is TRBV2, the J gene TRBJ1-1; the match to TRBD1 covers 8 bases. The V and J ends lost 11 bases and 4 bases, in that order; junction bases with no gene match: 12. This CDR3 comprises 14 residues. Per the germline V gene, CDR1 is SNHLY and CDR2 is FYNNEI.

V gene TRBV5-1 combines with J gene TRBJ2-3, with TRBD1 matching over 7 bases. Germline values: CDR1 SGHRS, CDR2 YFSETQ. There are 14 residues in the CDR3. With V trimmed by 5 bases and J by 1 base, 4 bases remained unmatched. The CDR3 here is CASRAGTGTDTQYF. The CDR3 region has the DNA TGCGCCAGCAGGGCTGGGACAGGCACAGATACGCAGTATTTT. The entire variable domain, with the rest obtained from reference TRBV5-1 and TRBJ2-3, is as follows: KAGVTQTPRYLIKTRGQQVTLSCSPISGHRSVSWYQQTPGQGLQFLFEYFSETQRNKGNFPGRFSGRQFSNSRSEMNVSTLELGDSALYLCASRAGTGTDTQYFGPGTRLTVL.

The CDR3, as DNA: TGTGCCAGCAGCACCGGGGGCAACCAAGAGACCCAGTACTTC. It encodes CASSTGGNQETQYF. The gene calls are TRBV5-6 and TRBJ2-5; D assignment may be TRBD1 or TRBD2 (6 bases each). The CDR3 is made up of 14 amino acids. Trimming cost V 4 bases and J 0 bases, with 10 bases left between them. Looked up from germline, CDR1 is SGHDT and CDR2 is YYEEEE.

This clone was counted many times. The chain carries TRBV12-5 and TRBJ1-3, with D maybe TRBD1 (6 bases). The V gene's germline CDR1 is LGHNT and CDR2 FRNRAP. V was trimmed by 2 bases and J by 3 bases, leaving 11 bases between them. There are 15 residues in the CDR3. CDR3 loop: CASGLSRDIGNTIYF. The CDR3 DNA is TGTGCTAGTGGTTTGTCCCGGGACATTGGAAACACCATATATTTT.

This chain joins TRBV9 and TRBJ2-1; D possibly corresponds to TRBD1 (5 bases). The CDR3 is made up of 15 amino acids. CDR1 is SGDLS and CDR2 is YYNGEE in the germline V gene. Trimming removed 7 bases from V and 5 bases from J, with 19 bases in between. Here the CDR3 reads CASARGWGSNNEQFF. The DNA for the CDR3 is TGTGCCAGCGCTAGGGGTTGGGGATCCAACAATGAGCAGTTCTTC. Based on the CDR3 plus reference TRBV9 and TRBJ2-1, the full variable domain is DSGVTQTPKHLITATGQRVTLRCSPRSGDLSVYWYQQSLDQGLQFLIQYYNGEERAKGNILERFSAQQFPDLHSELNLSSLELGDSALYFCASARGWGSNNEQFFGPGTRLTVL.

The genes are TRBV5-1 and TRBJ2-5, with 9 bases that match TRBD2. Unmatched junction bases numbered 3, after V lost 1 base and J lost 2 bases. The V gene's germline CDR1 is SGHRS and CDR2 YFSETQ. The CDR3 runs 15 residues. DNA of the CDR3: TGCGCCAGCAGCTTGCTTAGCGGGAGTCAAGAGACCCAGTACTTC. Protein: CASSLLSGSQETQYF. The full variable domain, its missing parts supplied by reference TRBV5-1 and TRBJ2-5, is KAGVTQTPRYLIKTRGQQVTLSCSPISGHRSVSWYQQTPGQGLQFLFEYFSETQRNKGNFPGRFSGRQFSNSRSEMNVSTLELGDSALYLCASSLLSGSQETQYFGPGTRLLVL.

The rearrangement joins TRBV11-2 to TRBJ2-3; the D is unclear. The CDR3 sequence is 11 residues long. The germline V gene has CDR1 SGHAT and CDR2 FQNNGV. V was clipped by 1 base and J by 6 bases, with 2 bases between them. In nucleotides, the CDR3 is TGTGCCAGCAGCTTAGGGGATACGCAGTATTTT. This translates into CASSLGDTQYF.

The rearrangement joins TRBV6-6 to TRBJ2-1; 7 nucleotides agree with TRBD1. This CDR3 comprises 14 residues. The V and J ends lost 6 bases and 7 bases, in that order; junction bases with no gene match: 9. The germline CDR1 and CDR2 sequences are MNHNY and SVGAGI (reference sequence). CDR3 DNA: TGTGCCAGCAGACCACAGGGGTTCGGGAATGAGCAGTTCTTC. Translated: CASRPQGFGNEQFF.

The rearrangement uses TRBV6-6 and TRBJ1-2, with D perhaps matching TRBD1 (5 bases). The germline V gene has CDR1 MNHNY and CDR2 SVGAGI (reference sequence). The CDR3 consists of 15 residues. V was clipped by 4 bases and J by 3 bases, with 15 bases between them. The CDR3 protein is CASSFRTQGYYGYTF. CDR3 nucleotides: TGTGCCAGCAGTTTCAGAACGCAGGGATACTATGGCTACACCTTC.

Only a few counts were recorded for this clone. The chain combines TRBV27 with TRBJ1-1, with 7 bases lining up with TRBD1. This CDR3 spans 15 amino acids. With 0 bases clipped from V and 0 bases from J, the junction kept 1 base outside the gene matches. Germline assignment: CDR1 MNHEY and CDR2 SMNVEV (reference sequence). The CDR3 spells CASSLSGTVNTEAFF. CDR3 bases: TGTGCCAGCAGTTTATCAGGGACAGTGAACACTGAAGCTTTCTTT.

J is TRBJ2-2 and V is TRBV2; D ambiguous. This CDR3 contains 13 residues. V was shortened by 8 bases and J by 2 bases, with 9 bases between the two germline ends. CDR1 is SNHLY, CDR2 FYNNEI, per germline. Here the CDR3 DNA reads TGTGCCAGCGGAGAAGTAAACACCGGGGAGCTGTTTTTT. The encoded protein is CASGEVNTGELFF.

The J gene is TRBJ2-7, the V gene TRBV7-9; D possibly uses TRBD1 or TRBD2 (6 bases each). Germline CDR1 and CDR2: SEHNR and FQNEAQ (reference sequence). V was shortened by 4 bases and J by 6 bases, with 16 bases between the two germline ends. There are 14 residues in the CDR3. CDR3 in DNA: TGTGCCAGCAGCTCACAGGGAGGTGGGCTCGAGCAGTACTTC. It is translated as CASSSQGGGLEQYF.

J is TRBJ2-1 and V is TRBV30; 14 bases align to TRBD2. Per the germline V gene, CDR1 is GTSNPN and CDR2 is SVGIG (reference sequence). This CDR3 has 17 residues. With V trimmed by 2 bases and J by 4 bases, 7 bases remained unmatched. The CDR3 nucleotides are TGTGCCTGGAGTAAATCCGGGACTAGCGGGAGATACAATGAGCAGTTCTTC. This translates into CAWSKSGTSGRYNEQFF.

The V call is TRBV28, the J call TRBJ2-5; TRBD2 might be the D (6 bases). This CDR3 is 14 amino acids long. Germline V gene sequence: CDR1 MDHEN, CDR2 SYDVKM. V lost 3 bases and J lost 0, with 8 bases in between. DNA of the CDR3: TGTGCCAGCAGTTTCCTAGCGCACCAAGAGACCCAGTACTTC. Encoded protein: CASSFLAHQETQYF. The complete variable domain, with remaining parts taken from reference TRBV28 and TRBJ2-5, reads DVKVTQSSRYLVKRTGEKVFLECVQDMDHENMFWYRQDPGLGLRLIYFSYDVKMKEKGDIPEGYSVSREKKERFSLILESASTNQTSMYLCASSFLAHQETQYFGPGTRLLVL.

This chain links TRBV9 with TRBJ1-5; D uncertain. CDR3 length: 18 residues. Trimming removed 2 bases from V and 1 base from J, with 19 bases in between. The V gene's germline CDR1 is SGDLS and CDR2 YYNGEE. The CDR3 region is CASSVRPRPVGSNQPQHF. The CDR3 coding sequence is TGTGCCAGCAGCGTTAGACCCCGTCCGGTGGGGAGCAATCAGCCCCAGCATTTT.

The chain joins TRBV5-5 to TRBJ1-1; weak D call: TRBD1 (5 bases). Germline lookup yields CDR1 SGHKS and CDR2 YYEKEE (reference sequence). This CDR3 is built from 14 residues. Trimming took 4 bases from V and 1 from J, leaving 11 bases between them. The CDR3 sequence is CASSLLTENTEAFF. The CDR3 region has the DNA TGTGCCAGCAGCCTCCTGACAGAGAACACTGAAGCTTTCTTT. The variable domain in full, with the rest retrieved from reference TRBV5-5 and TRBJ1-1, is DAGVTQSPTHLIKTRGQQVTLRCSPISGHKSVSWYQQVLGQGPQFIFQYYEKEERGRGNFPDRFSARQFPNYSSELNVNALLLGDSALYLCASSLLTENTEAFFGQGTRLTVV.